This TCR beta chain was recovered during a study of regulatory T cells in long-lasting Graves disease. Construction of the TCR beta libraries employed iRepertoire HTBI primers in conjunction with Arm-PCR of CDR3 regions. Each CDR3 protein is one row after TCRdb ran MiXCR on the multiplex PCR reads. The table lists more than 400,000 distinct CDR3 sequences, about a sixth of them singletons. This CDR3 is built from 14 residues. The V gene's germline CDR1 is KGHDR and CDR2 SFDVKD. The V end was cut by 3 bases, the J end by 5 bases, with 12 bases between. Time point of the sample: newly diagnosed GD, antithyroid drugs for less than 3 months. The TCR library was prepared using RNA isolated from PBMCs. Many counts were recorded for this clonotype. This sample was also put to use in a study of T cells in Graves' hyperthyroidism and ophthalmopathy.

This sequence was found in a man in his forties or fifties with Graves disease. This chain links TRBV24-1 with TRBJ2-5; perhaps TRBD1 as D (6 bases). This specimen consisted of peripheral blood mononuclear cells (PBMCs), obtained at new diagnosis, from a patient treated with antithyroid drugs. As DNA, the CDR3 is TGTGCCACCAGTGATGGGACAACGCAGGAGACCCAGTACTTC. Its protein is CATSDGTTQETQYF.